The 20 T cell receptor beta chains given below trace back to one sample, sequenced in a study of regulatory T cells in long-lasting Graves disease. Time point meaning: persistent/refractory GD, antithyroid drugs over 5 years with positive TRAb. PBMC-extracted RNA yielded the TCR library. Investigators prepared the TCR beta libraries by applying iRepertoire HTBI primers and Arm-PCR of CDR3 regions. TCRdb reprocessed the multiplex PCR reads with MiXCR, giving one entry per CDR3 protein. The sample records fewer than 550,000 distinct CDR3 sequences, 20% to 25% being singletons. The sample consisted of peripheral blood mononuclear cells (PBMCs), taken when the disease was refractory, from a patient treated with antithyroid drugs. These receptors were obtained from a female donor with Graves disease.

This clonotype occurred a few times. This rearrangement joins TRBV6-1 to TRBJ1-3; maybe TRBD1 (6 bases). Germline loops: CDR1 MNHNS, CDR2 SASEGT. This CDR3 contains 12 residues. Trimming left V 8 bases short and J 7 bases short, with 12 bases between. The CDR3 region has the DNA TGTGCCAGCTCTGGACAGCGGAACACCATATATTTT. This gives the protein CASSGQRNTIYF.

This chain uses TRBV7-9 with TRBJ1-2, with 10 bases aligning to TRBD1. This CDR3 has 15 residues. The germline gives CDR1 SEHNR, CDR2 FQNEAQ (reference sequence). V was pared by 5 bases and J by 5 bases, with 8 bases of the junction left unmatched. Here the CDR3 reads CASSPQPGQGYGYTF. The CDR3 nucleotides are TGTGCCAGCAGCCCGCAACCGGGACAGGGGTATGGCTACACCTTC.

The table lists this clonotype with a few counts. This chain links TRBV4-1 with TRBJ2-7, with D tentatively TRBD1 (6 bases). The CDR3 covers 15 residues. Trimming pared 4 bases from V and 4 bases from J, leaving 17 bases between. In germline, CDR1 is MGHRA, CDR2 YSYEKL. The CDR3 here is CASSRIIQGAYEQYF. The CDR3 DNA reads as TGCGCCAGCAGCCGCATCATACAGGGCGCTTACGAGCAGTACTTC.

This chain joins TRBV7-9 and TRBJ1-1; 10 bases fit TRBD1. V shed 5 bases, J shed 3 bases, and the junction held 9 bases outside the gene matches. Germline V CDR1 and CDR2: SEHNR, FQNEAQ (reference sequence). This CDR3 contains 16 residues. The CDR3 is CASSPPRGTGDTEAFF. The CDR3 nucleotides read TGTGCCAGCAGCCCGCCCCGCGGGACAGGGGACACTGAAGCTTTCTTT.

The chain has TRBV12-3 or TRBV12-4 and TRBJ2-1, with D perhaps matching TRBD2 (5 bases). The CDR3 spans 16 residues. Trimming removed 6 bases from V and 0 bases from J, with 15 bases in between. CDR3 nucleotide sequence: TGTGCCAGCAGCGTCCTAGCCGGTAGCTCCTACAATGAGCAGTTCTTC. Translating it yields CASSVLAGSSYNEQFF.

This clonotype has only a few counts. V gene TRBV4-1 combines with J gene TRBJ1-1; TRBD1 matches at 7 bases. After removal of 4 bases from V and 5 bases from J, the junction contained 7 bases not matched to a gene. Germline values: CDR1 MGHRA, CDR2 YSYEKL. This CDR3 has 14 residues. CDR3 DNA sequence: TGCGCCAGCAGCCTTGACAGGGTTAAGACTGAAGCTTTCTTT. It translates to CASSLDRVKTEAFF.

This clonotype showed up many times. The V gene is TRBV12-3 or TRBV12-4, the J gene TRBJ2-6; 8 bases agree with TRBD1. The V segment lost 1 base and the J segment 3 bases; nucleotides outside the gene matches: 5. The CDR3 covers 17 residues. CDR3 sequence: CASSLGTGTFGANVLTF. The CDR3 region has the DNA TGTGCCAGCAGTTTAGGGACAGGGACTTTTGGGGCCAACGTCCTGACTTTC.

At least ten counts were recorded for this clonotype. The J gene is TRBJ2-7, the V gene TRBV7-2; TRBD2 agrees at 10 bases. This CDR3 has 14 amino acids. In germline, CDR1 is SGHTA, CDR2 FQGNSA. The trim removed 6 bases at V and 5 bases at J, leaving 7 bases unmatched. CDR3 coding DNA: TGTGCCAGCAGTCCGCTAGCGGGAGTCCACGAGCAGTACTTC. Its protein product is CASSPLAGVHEQYF.

This clonotype was counted many times. The gene calls are TRBV29-1 and TRBJ1-2; TRBD1 might be the D (5 bases). Trimming pared 0 bases from V and 4 bases from J, leaving 18 bases between. CDR3 length: 16 residues. CDR1 and CDR2 (germline): SQVTM, ANQGSEA. CDR3: CSVEEGQLRRGYGYTF. CDR3 nucleotide sequence: TGCAGCGTTGAAGAGGGGCAGCTAAGGCGGGGCTATGGCTACACCTTC.

The chain combines TRBV12-3 or TRBV12-4 with TRBJ2-7; 8 bases match TRBD2. V lost 5 bases, J lost 0 bases, and 6 bases stayed unmatched. The CDR3 consists of 15 residues. CDR3 nucleotides: TGTGCCAGCAGTATTAGCGGGACCCGCTCCTACGAGCAGTACTTC. The encoded protein is CASSISGTRSYEQYF.

This clonotype was detected a few times. This rearrangement joins TRBV14 to TRBJ2-7, with a tentative D call TRBD1 (7 bases). V was trimmed by 3 bases and J by 2 bases, leaving 14 bases between them. This CDR3 is 15 amino acids long. Germline lookup yields CDR1 SGHDN and CDR2 FVKESK. CDR3 amino acids: CASSHIQGRTYEQYF. As DNA, the CDR3 is TGTGCCAGCAGCCATATACAGGGGAGGACCTACGAGCAGTACTTC.

Details on this clonotype: At one end, the junction sequence differs from germline, possibly due to a read error. The chain uses TRBV19 and TRBJ1-1; D is undetermined. CDR1 LNHDA and CDR2 SQIVND come from the germline V gene (reference sequence). The CDR3 runs 14 residues. The CDR3, as DNA: TGTGCCAGTAGTCCCGGACGGGAAGGGAAGGAAGCTCTCTTT. Encoded protein: CASSPGREGKEALF.

The genes are TRBV29-1 and TRBJ2-5, with D possibly matching TRBD2 (5 bases). The CDR3 spans 11 residues. Germline CDR1 is SQVTM and CDR2 is ANQGSEA. Deletions cut 8 bases from V and 10 bases from J, with 17 bases between. The CDR3 is CSSREDLFQYF. The CDR3 DNA is TGCAGCAGCCGGGAAGACCTCTTCCAGTACTTC.

The V and J genes are TRBV20-1 and TRBJ2-7, with 9 positions matching TRBD1. J gave up 1 base and V 6 bases, and 4 bases lay outside the gene matches. The CDR3 sequence is 13 residues long. CDR1 is DFQATT and CDR2 is SNEGSKA in the germline V gene (reference sequence). Here the CDR3 DNA reads TGCAGTGCAATCGACAGGGGGTCCTACGAGCAGTACTTC. Translated: CSAIDRGSYEQYF.

The V and J genes are TRBV4-1 and TRBJ1-1; 9 bases are shared with TRBD1. The CDR3 has 14 amino acids. V gave up 2 bases and J gave up 4 bases; unmatched junction bases: 2. CDR1 and CDR2 (germline): MGHRA, YSYEKL. The DNA for the CDR3 is TGCGCCAGCAGCCAAACAGGGGGCGTCACTGAAGCTTTCTTT. This sequence encodes CASSQTGGVTEAFF.

This clonotype occurred many times. The rearrangement links TRBV11-2 to TRBJ2-5; D perhaps matches TRBD1 (6 bases). The ends were cut back, 4 bases at V and 2 bases at J, with 11 bases in the middle. The CDR3 loop spans 14 amino acids. Germline V gives CDR1 SGHAT, CDR2 FQNNGV. The DNA for the CDR3 is TGTGCCAGCAGCTCCCAGACAGGACAAGAGACCCAGTACTTC. Amino acids: CASSSQTGQETQYF.

Many counts were recorded for this clonotype. The rearrangement links TRBV24-1 to TRBJ2-2, with D perhaps TRBD1 (5 bases). V was trimmed by 4 bases and J by 0 bases, leaving 14 bases between them. The CDR3 totals 17 residues. Germline lookup yields CDR1 KGHDR and CDR2 SFDVKD. For the CDR3, the DNA is TGTGCCACCAGTGAAGTGCAGGGCCTCGCGAACACCGGGGAGCTGTTTTTT. Amino acids: CATSEVQGLANTGELFF.

This clonotype was counted a few times. The gene calls are TRBV3-1 and TRBJ2-7; the match to TRBD1 covers 9 bases. The CDR3 consists of 14 residues. V lost 4 bases to trimming and J lost 6 bases; unmatched junction nucleotides: 7. CDR1 LGHDT and CDR2 YNNKEL come from the germline V gene (reference sequence). CDR3 region: CASSPWDRVSEQYF. The CDR3 bases are TGTGCCAGCAGCCCGTGGGACAGGGTAAGCGAGCAGTACTTC.

This clonotype was counted many times. The chain has TRBV7-2 and TRBJ2-7, with TRBD2 as a possible D gene (6 bases). The CDR3 runs to 15 residues. The germline CDR1 and CDR2 sequences are SGHTA and FQGNSA. V lost 5 bases to trimming and J lost 3 bases, with 17 bases between them. DNA for the CDR3: TGTGCCAGCAGCCCTGGTTTTGGGGGGATCTACGAGCAGTACTTC. The encoded protein is CASSPGFGGIYEQYF.

This clonotype turned up a few times. CDR3 protein: CASSSPGHPNRETQYF. The CDR3 coding sequence is TGTGCCAGTAGTTCCCCGGGACACCCCAATCGAGAGACCCAGTACTTC. The rearrangement links TRBV19 to TRBJ2-5; D possibly corresponds to TRBD1 (6 bases). This CDR3 is built from 16 residues. V lost 5 bases and J 4 bases, leaving 20 bases between the germline ends. CDR1 and CDR2 from the germline V gene are LNHDA and SQIVND (reference sequence).